This is a list of T cell receptor beta chains from one sample in a study of shared clonotypes between healthy human individuals. The data were produced by immunoSEQ multiplex PCR, yet TCRdb's version contains in-frame clones alone and is incomplete. The table has some 650,000 clones, less than 98% seen once; the top ten hold approximately 0.057%. Sequenced sample: naive CD4+ T cells sorted from blood. These receptors originate from a woman between 25 and 40 years old in good health. Both conserved end residues are trimmed from each CDR3. D genes are given only for firm matches.

v_gene: TRBV7-9
d_gene: -
j_gene: TRBJ2-2
CDR3aa: ASSLAATRTGELF

v_gene: TRBV2
d_gene: TRBD2
j_gene: TRBJ2-3
CDR3aa: ASRTSGSADTQY

v_gene: TRBV6-1
d_gene: -
j_gene: TRBJ2-3
CDR3aa: ASSEAHPGPPEDTQY

v_gene: TRBV23-1
d_gene: -
j_gene: TRBJ1-4
CDR3aa: ATRKASTNEKLF

v_gene: TRBV2
d_gene: -
j_gene: TRBJ1-2
CDR3aa: ASSELNYGYT

v_gene: TRBV28
d_gene: TRBD1
j_gene: TRBJ1-5
CDR3aa: ASADDRADGPQH

v_gene: TRBV19
d_gene: TRBD2
j_gene: TRBJ2-3
CDR3aa: ASSSSGAVGTQY

v_gene: TRBV11-1
d_gene: -
j_gene: TRBJ2-1
CDR3aa: ASSAGTLNEQF

v_gene: TRBV5-1
d_gene: TRBD2
j_gene: TRBJ2-2
CDR3aa: ASSLGLAGVGELF

v_gene: TRBV5-1
d_gene: -
j_gene: TRBJ2-1
CDR3aa: ASSMRSPGDGEQF

v_gene: TRBV5-1
d_gene: TRBD2
j_gene: TRBJ2-1
CDR3aa: ASSLVTSGSSYNEQF

v_gene: TRBV19
d_gene: -
j_gene: TRBJ2-1
CDR3aa: ASSTPDYPYSYNEQF

v_gene: TRBV5-1
d_gene: -
j_gene: TRBJ2-3
CDR3aa: ASRSTDTQY

v_gene: TRBV6-5
d_gene: TRBD2
j_gene: TRBJ2-7
CDR3aa: ASSYSLAGAEQY

v_gene: TRBV4-1
d_gene: TRBD2
j_gene: TRBJ2-1
CDR3aa: ASSQGKTSGRYNEQF

v_gene: TRBV5-1
d_gene: TRBD2
j_gene: TRBJ2-7
CDR3aa: ASSASGRAGEQY

v_gene: TRBV7-7
d_gene: -
j_gene: TRBJ2-3
CDR3aa: ASSLSRTDTQY

v_gene: TRBV20-1
d_gene: -
j_gene: TRBJ2-7
CDR3aa: SGVRFEQY

v_gene: TRBV27
d_gene: -
j_gene: TRBJ1-1
CDR3aa: ASSFWAPFGPGEAF

v_gene: TRBV18
d_gene: -
j_gene: TRBJ1-2
CDR3aa: ASSPDREGYT

v_gene: TRBV6-5
d_gene: TRBD1
j_gene: TRBJ2-2
CDR3aa: ASQRTGGSLGELF

v_gene: TRBV11-2
d_gene: -
j_gene: TRBJ2-2
CDR3aa: ASSLGSYNTGELF

v_gene: TRBV20-1
d_gene: -
j_gene: TRBJ2-5
CDR3aa: SAGRLEQY

v_gene: TRBV7-9
d_gene: -
j_gene: TRBJ1-2
CDR3aa: ASSSLRDTSPNYGYT

v_gene: TRBV5-1
d_gene: -
j_gene: TRBJ2-2
CDR3aa: ASSPDQGIPGELF

v_gene: TRBV9
d_gene: TRBD1
j_gene: TRBJ1-1
CDR3aa: ASSGGTGMTEAF

v_gene: TRBV5-1
d_gene: -
j_gene: TRBJ1-5
CDR3aa: ASSLGGRDQPQH

v_gene: TRBV5-4
d_gene: TRBD2
j_gene: TRBJ2-3
CDR3aa: ASSPGLAGGDTDTQY

v_gene: TRBV15
d_gene: -
j_gene: TRBJ2-7
CDR3aa: ATSRDLDLYEQY

v_gene: TRBV5-1
d_gene: TRBD2
j_gene: TRBJ2-7
CDR3aa: ASSPWASGTYEQY

v_gene: TRBV5-4
d_gene: TRBD2
j_gene: TRBJ2-5
CDR3aa: ASSLGTSGYQETQY